This TCR beta chain was observed in a study of blood T cell repertoires in COVID-19 (dated by TCRdb to about 2020). Context from the whole study: Collaborator samples came from the United States, Italy and Spain and covered acute and convalescent phases of COVID-19. The sample metadata nearly always contained a de-identified subject ID, COVID-19 status, age in years and sex. The samples were drawn from the first 160 participants of the ongoing ImmuneRACE study and from 950 to 1,500 subjects provided by 6 global collaborators. The material from the prospective study consisted of cDNA or gDNA derived from T cells, B-cell-depleted T cells, or PBMCs. Where HLA class I and class II types were available, the types were taken from metadata supplied by the sample provider, not from assay-based typing. Subjects who had been exposed to COVID-19, were actively infected with it, or had recovered from it provided the deeply sampled blood TCRbeta repertoires that made up the dataset. The repertoires were released in a freely available public database intended as a resource for research on the immune response to SARS-CoV-2. The study at large found these results: Clinical and demographic metadata were provided uncurated, with the amount varying by source and participant.

The immunoSEQ Assay, a bias-controlled multiplex PCR, was used to amplify TCRbeta CDR3 regions from genomic DNA. In the authors' own workflow: The number of nucleated cells in each sample was estimated from the amplification of reference gene primers within the assay. Sequence reads were collapsed and filtered to measure the absolute abundance of every unique TCRbeta CDR3 rearrangement. For each sample, productive Simpson clonality was calculated by taking the square root of Simpson's diversity index across productive rearrangements. Here the immuneACCESS table is served through TCRdb, limited to in-frame sequences with V and J called. Missing clones are a known gap in these copies; in checked studies unresolved V genes cover under half, and the rest lacks a known reason. V and J calls and clone size are those listed in that table; D and trimming were worked out from the DNA. A total of around 80,000 clones appear in this sample, more than 80% of them only once. Around a sixth of the sample is held by the ten biggest clonotypes.

In its sample, this clone was seen a few times. Its specific antigen is unknown. Base qualities are missing; no much larger clone stands one base away. V is pruned by 1 base and J by 10 bases, leaving 8 bases of the junction without a gene match. The CDR3 measures 16 amino acids from cysteine to phenylalanine. The kept DNA is CDR3 alone, 48 bases in frame from the first base. Reading the germline V gene (reference sequence) gives CDR1 SEHNR and CDR2 FQNEAQ. Each collaborating institution followed its own protocols to collect whole blood in K2EDTA tubes. For TCRbeta analysis, collaborators shipped samples in one of three forms: frozen whole blood, isolated PBMCs, or DNA extracted from either of those sample types.

The rearrangement joined TRBV7-9 to TRBJ2-1, with TRBD2 matching 12 junction bases. The receptor comes from a woman of 80 years or more with acute or convalescent COVID-19. The sequencing sample was made of peripheral blood. Here is the DNA: TGTGCCAGCAGCTTAGACCGACTAGCGGGGGAAGGCGAGCAGTTCTTC. It encodes CASSLDRLAGEGEQFF.